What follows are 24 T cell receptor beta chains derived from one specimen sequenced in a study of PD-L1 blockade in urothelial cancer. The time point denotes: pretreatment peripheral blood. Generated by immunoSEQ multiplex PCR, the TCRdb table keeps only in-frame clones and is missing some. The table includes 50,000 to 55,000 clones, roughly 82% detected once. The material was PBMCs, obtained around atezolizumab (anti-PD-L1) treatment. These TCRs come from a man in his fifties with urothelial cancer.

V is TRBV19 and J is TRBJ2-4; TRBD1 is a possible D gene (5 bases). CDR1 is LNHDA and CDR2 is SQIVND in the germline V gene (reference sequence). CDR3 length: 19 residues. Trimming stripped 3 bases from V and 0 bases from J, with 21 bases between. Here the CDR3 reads CASSIGAPSVKLAKNIQYF. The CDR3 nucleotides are TGTGCCAGTAGTATTGGGGCCCCGTCGGTCAAGCTAGCCAAAAACATTCAGTACTTC.

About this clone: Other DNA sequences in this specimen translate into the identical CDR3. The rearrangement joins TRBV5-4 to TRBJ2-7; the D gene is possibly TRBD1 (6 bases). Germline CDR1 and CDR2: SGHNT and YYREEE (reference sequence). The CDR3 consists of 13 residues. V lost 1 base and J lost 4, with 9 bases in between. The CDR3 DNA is TGTGCCAGCAGCTTGACAGGGATTTACGAGCAGTACTTC. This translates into CASSLTGIYEQYF.

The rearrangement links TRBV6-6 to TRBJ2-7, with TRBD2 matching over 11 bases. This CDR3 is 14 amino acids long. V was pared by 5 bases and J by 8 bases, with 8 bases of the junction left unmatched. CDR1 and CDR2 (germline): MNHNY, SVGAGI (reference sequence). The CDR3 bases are TGTGCCAGCAGTCTTCTAGCGGGAGGAGAAAAGCAGTACTTC. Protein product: CASSLLAGGEKQYF.

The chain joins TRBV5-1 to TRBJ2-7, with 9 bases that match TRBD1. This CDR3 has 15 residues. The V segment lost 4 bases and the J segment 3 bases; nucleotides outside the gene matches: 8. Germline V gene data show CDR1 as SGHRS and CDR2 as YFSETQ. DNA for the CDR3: TGCGCCAGCAGCGAGCCGGGACAGGGTCACTACGAGCAGTACTTC. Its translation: CASSEPGQGHYEQYF.

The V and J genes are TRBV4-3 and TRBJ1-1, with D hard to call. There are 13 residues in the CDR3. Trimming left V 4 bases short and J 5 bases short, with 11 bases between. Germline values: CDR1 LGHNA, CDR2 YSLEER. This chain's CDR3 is CASSPGKRTEAFF. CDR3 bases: TGCGCCAGCAGCCCTGGGAAGCGGACTGAAGCTTTCTTT.

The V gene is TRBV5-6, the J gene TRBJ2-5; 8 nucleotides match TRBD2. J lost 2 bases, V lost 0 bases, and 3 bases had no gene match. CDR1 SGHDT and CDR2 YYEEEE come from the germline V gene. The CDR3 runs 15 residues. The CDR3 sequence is CASSLEERGQETQYF. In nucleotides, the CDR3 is TGTGCCAGCAGCTTGGAAGAGCGGGGGCAAGAGACCCAGTACTTC.

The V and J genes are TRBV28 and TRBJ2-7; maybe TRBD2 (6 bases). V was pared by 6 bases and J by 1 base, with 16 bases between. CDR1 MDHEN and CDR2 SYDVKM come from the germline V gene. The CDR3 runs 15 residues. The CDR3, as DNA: TGTGCCAGCAGCACCGGGACGGGAGTGTCCTACGAGCAGTACTTC. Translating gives CASSTGTGVSYEQYF.

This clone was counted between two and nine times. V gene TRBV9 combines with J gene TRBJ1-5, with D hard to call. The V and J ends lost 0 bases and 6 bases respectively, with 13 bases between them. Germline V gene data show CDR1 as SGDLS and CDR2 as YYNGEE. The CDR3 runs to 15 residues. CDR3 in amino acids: CASSVGGGGSQPQHF. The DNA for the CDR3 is TGTGCCAGCAGCGTAGGAGGTGGCGGGAGTCAGCCCCAGCATTTT.

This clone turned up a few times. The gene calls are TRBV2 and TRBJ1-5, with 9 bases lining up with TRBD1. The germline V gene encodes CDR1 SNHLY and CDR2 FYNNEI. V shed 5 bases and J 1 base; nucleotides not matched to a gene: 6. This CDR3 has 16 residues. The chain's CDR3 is CASSRTGVVSNQPQHF. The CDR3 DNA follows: TGTGCCAGCAGTAGGACAGGGGTGGTGAGCAATCAGCCCCAGCATTTT.

In DNA form, the CDR3 reads TGTGCCAGCAGCAGGGCAGGGGTGGCCAAAAACATTCAGTACTTC. It codes for CASSRAGVAKNIQYF. This chain links TRBV21-1 with TRBJ2-4; TRBD1, as called in the table, went unchecked against the DNA. TRBV21-1 is marked as a pseudogene. This CDR3 contains 15 residues.

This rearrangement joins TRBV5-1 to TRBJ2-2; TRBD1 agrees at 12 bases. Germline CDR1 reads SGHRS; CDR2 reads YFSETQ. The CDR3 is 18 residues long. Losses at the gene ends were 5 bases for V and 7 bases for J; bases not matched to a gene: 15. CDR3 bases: TGCGCCAGCAGGTTCGGTCGGGACAGGGGGCAAGAGAGCGGGGAGCTGTTTTTT. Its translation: CASRFGRDRGQESGELFF. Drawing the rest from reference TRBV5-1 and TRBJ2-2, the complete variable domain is KAGVTQTPRYLIKTRGQQVTLSCSPISGHRSVSWYQQTPGQGLQFLFEYFSETQRNKGNFPGRFSGRQFSNSRSEMNVSTLELGDSALYLCASRFGRDRGQESGELFFGEGSRLTVL.

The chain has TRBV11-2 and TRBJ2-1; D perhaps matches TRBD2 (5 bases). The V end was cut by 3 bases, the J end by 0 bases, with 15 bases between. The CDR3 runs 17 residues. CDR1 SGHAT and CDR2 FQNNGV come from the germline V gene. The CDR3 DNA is TGTGCCAGCAGCTTGGGTATCTCGGCGGGCTCCTACAATGAGCAGTTCTTC. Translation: CASSLGISAGSYNEQFF.

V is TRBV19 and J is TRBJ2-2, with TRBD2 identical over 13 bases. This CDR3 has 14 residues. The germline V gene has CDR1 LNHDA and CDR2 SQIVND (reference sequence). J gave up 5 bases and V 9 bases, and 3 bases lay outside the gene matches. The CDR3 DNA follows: TGTGCCAGCCGGACTAGCGGGGGAACCGGGGAGCTGTTTTTT. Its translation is CASRTSGGTGELFF.

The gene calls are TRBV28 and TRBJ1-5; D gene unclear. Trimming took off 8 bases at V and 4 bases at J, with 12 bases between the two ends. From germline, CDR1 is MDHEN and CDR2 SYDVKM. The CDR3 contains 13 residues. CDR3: CASSIRENQPQHF. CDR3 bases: TGTGCCAGCTCGATTCGTGAGAATCAGCCCCAGCATTTT.

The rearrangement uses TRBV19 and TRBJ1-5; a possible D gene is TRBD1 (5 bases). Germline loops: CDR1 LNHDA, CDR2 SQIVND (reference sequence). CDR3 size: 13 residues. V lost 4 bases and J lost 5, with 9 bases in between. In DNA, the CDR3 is TGTGCCAGTAGTAAAGGGGCGGATCAGCCCCAGCATTTT. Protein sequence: CASSKGADQPQHF.

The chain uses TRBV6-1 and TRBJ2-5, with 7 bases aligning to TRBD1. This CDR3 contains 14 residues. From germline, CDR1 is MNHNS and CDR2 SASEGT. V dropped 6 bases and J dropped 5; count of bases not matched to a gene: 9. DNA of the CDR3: TGTGCCAGCAGGCCCCCCAGGGGGTGGGAGACCCAGTACTTC. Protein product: CASRPPRGWETQYF.

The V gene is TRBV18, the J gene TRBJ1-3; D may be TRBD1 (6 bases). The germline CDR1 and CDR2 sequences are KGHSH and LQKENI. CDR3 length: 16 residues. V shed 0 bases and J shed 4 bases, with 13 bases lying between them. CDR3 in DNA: TGTGCCAGCTCACCACCTAGGACAGTATCCGGAAACACCATATATTTT. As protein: CASSPPRTVSGNTIYF. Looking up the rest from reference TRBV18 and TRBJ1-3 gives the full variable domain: NAGVMQNPRHLVRRRGQEARLRCSPMKGHSHVYWYRQLPEEGLKFMVYLQKENIIDESGMPKERFSAEFPKEGPSILRIQQVVRGDSAAYFCASSPPRTVSGNTIYFGEGSWLTVV.

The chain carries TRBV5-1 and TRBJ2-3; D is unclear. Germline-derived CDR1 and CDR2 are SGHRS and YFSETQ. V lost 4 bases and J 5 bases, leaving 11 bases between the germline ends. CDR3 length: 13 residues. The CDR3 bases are TGCGCCAGCAGCACCCTTATTAGAGATACGCAGTATTTT. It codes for CASSTLIRDTQYF.

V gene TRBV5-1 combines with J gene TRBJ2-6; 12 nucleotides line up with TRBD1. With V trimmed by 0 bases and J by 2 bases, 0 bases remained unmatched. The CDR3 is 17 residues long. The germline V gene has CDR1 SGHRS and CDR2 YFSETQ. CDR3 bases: TGCGCCAGCAGCTTGGGGGACAGGGGGCCTGGGGCCAACGTCCTGACTTTC. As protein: CASSLGDRGPGANVLTF.

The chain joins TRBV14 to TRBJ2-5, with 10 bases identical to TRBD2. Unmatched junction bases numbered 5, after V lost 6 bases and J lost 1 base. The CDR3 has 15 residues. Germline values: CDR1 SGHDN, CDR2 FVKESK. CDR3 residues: CASRPSGGVQETQYF. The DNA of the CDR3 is TGTGCCAGCAGACCAAGCGGGGGGGTCCAAGAGACCCAGTACTTC.

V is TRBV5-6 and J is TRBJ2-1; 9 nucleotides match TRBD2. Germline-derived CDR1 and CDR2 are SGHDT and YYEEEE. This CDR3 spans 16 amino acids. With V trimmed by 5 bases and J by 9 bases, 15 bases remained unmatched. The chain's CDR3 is CASSLMGLALRPEQFF. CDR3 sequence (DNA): TGTGCCAGCAGTTTGATGGGACTAGCCCTTCGTCCTGAGCAGTTCTTC.

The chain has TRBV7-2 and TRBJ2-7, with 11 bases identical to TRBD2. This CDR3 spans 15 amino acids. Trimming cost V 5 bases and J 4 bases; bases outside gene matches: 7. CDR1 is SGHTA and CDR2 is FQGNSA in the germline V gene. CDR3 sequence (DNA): TGTGCCAGCAGCCTCAATAGCGGGGGGGGATACGAGCAGTACTTC. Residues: CASSLNSGGGYEQYF.

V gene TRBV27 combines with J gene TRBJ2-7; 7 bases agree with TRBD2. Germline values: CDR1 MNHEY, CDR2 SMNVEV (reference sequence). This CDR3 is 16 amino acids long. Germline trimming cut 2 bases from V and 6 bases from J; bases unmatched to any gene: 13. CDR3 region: CASSLRADPGRGEQYF. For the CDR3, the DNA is TGTGCCAGCAGTTTAAGGGCCGATCCAGGGAGGGGCGAGCAGTACTTC.

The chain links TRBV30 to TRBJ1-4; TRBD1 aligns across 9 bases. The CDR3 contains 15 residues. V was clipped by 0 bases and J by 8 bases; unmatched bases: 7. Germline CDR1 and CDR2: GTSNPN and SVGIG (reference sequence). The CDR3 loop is CAWSVRGTGREKLFF. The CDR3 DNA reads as TGTGCCTGGAGTGTACGGGGGACAGGGAGAGAAAAACTGTTTTTT. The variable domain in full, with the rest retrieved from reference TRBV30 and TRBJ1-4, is SQTIHQWPATLVQPVGSPLSLECTVEGTSNPNLYWYRQAAGRGLQLLFYSVGIGQISSEVPQNLSASRPQDRQFILSSKKLLLSDSGFYLCAWSVRGTGREKLFFGSGTQLSVL.